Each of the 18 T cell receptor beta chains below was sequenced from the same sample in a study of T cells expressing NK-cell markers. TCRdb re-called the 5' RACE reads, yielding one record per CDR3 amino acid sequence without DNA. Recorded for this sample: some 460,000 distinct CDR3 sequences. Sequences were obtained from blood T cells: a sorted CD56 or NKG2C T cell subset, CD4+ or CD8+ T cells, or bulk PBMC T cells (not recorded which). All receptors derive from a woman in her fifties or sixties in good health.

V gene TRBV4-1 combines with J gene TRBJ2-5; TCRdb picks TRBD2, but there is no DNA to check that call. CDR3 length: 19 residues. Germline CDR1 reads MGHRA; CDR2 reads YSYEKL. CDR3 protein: CASSQRQLAGGGQQETQYF.

CDR3 protein: CASSFTGTGAYEQYF. V usage is TRBV5-6 and J usage is TRBJ2-7; there is no DNA to check the TCRdb D call of TRBD1. The CDR3 is made up of 15 amino acids. Germline-derived CDR1 and CDR2 are SGHDT and YYEEEE.

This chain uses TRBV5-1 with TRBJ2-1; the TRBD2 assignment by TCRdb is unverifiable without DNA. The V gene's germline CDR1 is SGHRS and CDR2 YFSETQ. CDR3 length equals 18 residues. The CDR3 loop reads CASSRTNGPSLFGNEQFF.

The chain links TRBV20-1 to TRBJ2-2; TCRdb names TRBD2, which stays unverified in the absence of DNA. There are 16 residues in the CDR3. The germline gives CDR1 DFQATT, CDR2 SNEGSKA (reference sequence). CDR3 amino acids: CSARLAGGPGTGELFF.

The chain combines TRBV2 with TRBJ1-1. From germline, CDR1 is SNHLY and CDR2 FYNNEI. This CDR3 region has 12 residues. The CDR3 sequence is CASSGPAGRAFF.

The CDR3 region is CASSASGGARHEQYF. The chain links TRBV2 to TRBJ2-7; without DNA, the TCRdb call of TRBD1 cannot be checked. Per germline, CDR1 SNHLY and CDR2 FYNNEI. The CDR3 consists of 15 residues.

The CDR3 protein is CASSIFEGAYEQYF. The chain uses TRBV19 and TRBJ2-7; TCRdb's D call of TRBD1 is untestable without DNA. The CDR3 sequence is 14 residues long. The germline V gene encodes CDR1 LNHDA and CDR2 SQIVND (reference sequence).

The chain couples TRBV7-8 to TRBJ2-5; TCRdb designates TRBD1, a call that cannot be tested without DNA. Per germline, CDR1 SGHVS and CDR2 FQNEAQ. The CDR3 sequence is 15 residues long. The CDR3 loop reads CASSLARQGGETQYF.

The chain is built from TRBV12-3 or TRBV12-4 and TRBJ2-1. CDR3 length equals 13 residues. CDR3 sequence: CASSLRVKGEQFF.

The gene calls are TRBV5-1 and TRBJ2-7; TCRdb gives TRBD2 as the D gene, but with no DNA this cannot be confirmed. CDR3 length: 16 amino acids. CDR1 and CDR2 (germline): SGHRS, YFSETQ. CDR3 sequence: CASSLGVSGNVYEQYF.

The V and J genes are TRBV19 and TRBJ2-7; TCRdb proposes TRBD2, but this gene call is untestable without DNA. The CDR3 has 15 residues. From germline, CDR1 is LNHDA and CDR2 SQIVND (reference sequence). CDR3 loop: CASSVVGGPDYEQYF.

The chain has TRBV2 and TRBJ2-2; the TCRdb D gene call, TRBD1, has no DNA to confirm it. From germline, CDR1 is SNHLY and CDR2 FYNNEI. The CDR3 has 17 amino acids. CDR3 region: CASSSETGTPSAGELFF.

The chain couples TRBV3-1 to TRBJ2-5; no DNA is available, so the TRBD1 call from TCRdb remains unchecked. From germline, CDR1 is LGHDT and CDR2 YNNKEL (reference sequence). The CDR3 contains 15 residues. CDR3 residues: CASSQAGRTGETQYF.

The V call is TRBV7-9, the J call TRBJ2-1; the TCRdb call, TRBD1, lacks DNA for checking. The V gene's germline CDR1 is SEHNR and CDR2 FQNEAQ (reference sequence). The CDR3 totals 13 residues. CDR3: CASSQQGLVEQFF.

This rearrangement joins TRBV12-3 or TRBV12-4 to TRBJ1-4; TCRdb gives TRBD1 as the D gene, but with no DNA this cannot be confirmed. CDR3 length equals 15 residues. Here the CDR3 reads CASTSSAGQGGKLFF.

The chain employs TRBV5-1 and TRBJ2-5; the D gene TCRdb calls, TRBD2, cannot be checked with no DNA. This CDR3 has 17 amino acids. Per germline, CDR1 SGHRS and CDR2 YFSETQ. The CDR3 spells CASSRTSGTSGEETQYF.

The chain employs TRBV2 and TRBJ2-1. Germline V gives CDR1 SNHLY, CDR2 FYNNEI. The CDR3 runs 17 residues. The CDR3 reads CASSEAPSGRYYNEQFF.

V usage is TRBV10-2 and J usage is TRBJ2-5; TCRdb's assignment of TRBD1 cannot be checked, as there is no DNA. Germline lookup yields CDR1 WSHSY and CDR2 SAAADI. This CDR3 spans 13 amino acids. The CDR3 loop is CATEPRGQETQYF.